The source of this TCR beta chain is a study of a mutant IDH1 vaccine in newly diagnosed glioma listed by TCRdb under 2021. Regarding the study in general: Of the approximately 35 treated patients, roughly 60% were male and about 40% were female, and a mean age of roughly 41 years was recorded. Before enrollment, most patients had been given radiochemotherapy with temozolomide as standard therapy, while the rest had received either radiotherapy alone or temozolomide alone. Peripheral blood was collected at six visits: V03 (baseline), V05, V07, V10, V12 and V13. Longitudinal TCRB deep sequencing was performed for roughly 24 treated patients wherever samples were available for exploratory analyses. The paper's findings and limits, for the study overall: Immune responses induced by the vaccine were seen in approximately 93% of patients across multiple MHC alleles. Selection of PBMC samples for TCRB deep sequencing was based on availability. Changes in the top peripheral T cell clonotypes picked up by TCRB sequencing did not appear to be linked to pseudoprogression. The authors stated that sample limitations prevented analyses of patient blood samples from being reproduced.

In regard to this clone: Its antigen has not been determined. No per-base quality is available; no much larger clone lies one base away.

Libraries were made using the immunoSEQ multiplex PCR assay. Rearranged TCR beta chain sequences were amplified with the hsTCRB Kit following the manufacturer's protocol. Sequencing of TCRB libraries was carried out on an Illumina MiSeq. Regarding the original processing steps: The proprietary platform of the kit vendor was used for demultiplexing, trimming and gene mapping. TCRdb holds this immuneACCESS table with in-frame rearrangements only. Some clones are missing; in checked studies, unresolved V genes explain under half, and the rest has no known cause. V and J calls and clone size are those listed in that table; D and trimming were worked out from the DNA. This sample lists more than 50,000 clones; 70% to 90% were detected once. The ten largest clones take up under 3.5% of the sample. In the paper's terms, the time point label means: baseline, week 1 (first vaccination visit). Per the publication, the treatment or condition label means: pre-vaccination baseline after standard-of-care therapy. Newly diagnosed WHO grade 3 or 4 IDH1-mutant astrocytomas showing loss of nuclear ATRX were present in the donors. The samples were drawn from NOA16, a multicentre, single-arm, open-label phase I trial in Germany that tested a mutant IDH1 peptide vaccine in humans for the first time. For immunogenicity testing, the blood drawn at visit V03 was used as the baseline sample. Genomic DNA for TCRB sequencing was extracted from EDTA blood using the DNeasy Blood and Tissue Kit.

Reading from cysteine to phenylalanine, the CDR3 counts 12 amino acids. The kept DNA is CDR3 alone, 36 bases in frame from the first base. Via the germline V gene, CDR1 is SGHRS and CDR2 YFSETQ. Trimming costs V 0 bases and J 5 bases, and their ends lie 6 bases apart. The sequences come from PBMCs, collected from a glioma patient treated with radiotherapy, temozolomide or both. The chain joins TRBV5-1 to TRBJ2-7; there is no confident call for the D gene. The TCR comes from a man aged 25 to 40 with glioma. The CDR3 reads as follows: CASSLVSDEQYF. Read as DNA, the sequence is TGCGCCAGCAGCTTGGTATCGGACGAGCAGTACTTC.